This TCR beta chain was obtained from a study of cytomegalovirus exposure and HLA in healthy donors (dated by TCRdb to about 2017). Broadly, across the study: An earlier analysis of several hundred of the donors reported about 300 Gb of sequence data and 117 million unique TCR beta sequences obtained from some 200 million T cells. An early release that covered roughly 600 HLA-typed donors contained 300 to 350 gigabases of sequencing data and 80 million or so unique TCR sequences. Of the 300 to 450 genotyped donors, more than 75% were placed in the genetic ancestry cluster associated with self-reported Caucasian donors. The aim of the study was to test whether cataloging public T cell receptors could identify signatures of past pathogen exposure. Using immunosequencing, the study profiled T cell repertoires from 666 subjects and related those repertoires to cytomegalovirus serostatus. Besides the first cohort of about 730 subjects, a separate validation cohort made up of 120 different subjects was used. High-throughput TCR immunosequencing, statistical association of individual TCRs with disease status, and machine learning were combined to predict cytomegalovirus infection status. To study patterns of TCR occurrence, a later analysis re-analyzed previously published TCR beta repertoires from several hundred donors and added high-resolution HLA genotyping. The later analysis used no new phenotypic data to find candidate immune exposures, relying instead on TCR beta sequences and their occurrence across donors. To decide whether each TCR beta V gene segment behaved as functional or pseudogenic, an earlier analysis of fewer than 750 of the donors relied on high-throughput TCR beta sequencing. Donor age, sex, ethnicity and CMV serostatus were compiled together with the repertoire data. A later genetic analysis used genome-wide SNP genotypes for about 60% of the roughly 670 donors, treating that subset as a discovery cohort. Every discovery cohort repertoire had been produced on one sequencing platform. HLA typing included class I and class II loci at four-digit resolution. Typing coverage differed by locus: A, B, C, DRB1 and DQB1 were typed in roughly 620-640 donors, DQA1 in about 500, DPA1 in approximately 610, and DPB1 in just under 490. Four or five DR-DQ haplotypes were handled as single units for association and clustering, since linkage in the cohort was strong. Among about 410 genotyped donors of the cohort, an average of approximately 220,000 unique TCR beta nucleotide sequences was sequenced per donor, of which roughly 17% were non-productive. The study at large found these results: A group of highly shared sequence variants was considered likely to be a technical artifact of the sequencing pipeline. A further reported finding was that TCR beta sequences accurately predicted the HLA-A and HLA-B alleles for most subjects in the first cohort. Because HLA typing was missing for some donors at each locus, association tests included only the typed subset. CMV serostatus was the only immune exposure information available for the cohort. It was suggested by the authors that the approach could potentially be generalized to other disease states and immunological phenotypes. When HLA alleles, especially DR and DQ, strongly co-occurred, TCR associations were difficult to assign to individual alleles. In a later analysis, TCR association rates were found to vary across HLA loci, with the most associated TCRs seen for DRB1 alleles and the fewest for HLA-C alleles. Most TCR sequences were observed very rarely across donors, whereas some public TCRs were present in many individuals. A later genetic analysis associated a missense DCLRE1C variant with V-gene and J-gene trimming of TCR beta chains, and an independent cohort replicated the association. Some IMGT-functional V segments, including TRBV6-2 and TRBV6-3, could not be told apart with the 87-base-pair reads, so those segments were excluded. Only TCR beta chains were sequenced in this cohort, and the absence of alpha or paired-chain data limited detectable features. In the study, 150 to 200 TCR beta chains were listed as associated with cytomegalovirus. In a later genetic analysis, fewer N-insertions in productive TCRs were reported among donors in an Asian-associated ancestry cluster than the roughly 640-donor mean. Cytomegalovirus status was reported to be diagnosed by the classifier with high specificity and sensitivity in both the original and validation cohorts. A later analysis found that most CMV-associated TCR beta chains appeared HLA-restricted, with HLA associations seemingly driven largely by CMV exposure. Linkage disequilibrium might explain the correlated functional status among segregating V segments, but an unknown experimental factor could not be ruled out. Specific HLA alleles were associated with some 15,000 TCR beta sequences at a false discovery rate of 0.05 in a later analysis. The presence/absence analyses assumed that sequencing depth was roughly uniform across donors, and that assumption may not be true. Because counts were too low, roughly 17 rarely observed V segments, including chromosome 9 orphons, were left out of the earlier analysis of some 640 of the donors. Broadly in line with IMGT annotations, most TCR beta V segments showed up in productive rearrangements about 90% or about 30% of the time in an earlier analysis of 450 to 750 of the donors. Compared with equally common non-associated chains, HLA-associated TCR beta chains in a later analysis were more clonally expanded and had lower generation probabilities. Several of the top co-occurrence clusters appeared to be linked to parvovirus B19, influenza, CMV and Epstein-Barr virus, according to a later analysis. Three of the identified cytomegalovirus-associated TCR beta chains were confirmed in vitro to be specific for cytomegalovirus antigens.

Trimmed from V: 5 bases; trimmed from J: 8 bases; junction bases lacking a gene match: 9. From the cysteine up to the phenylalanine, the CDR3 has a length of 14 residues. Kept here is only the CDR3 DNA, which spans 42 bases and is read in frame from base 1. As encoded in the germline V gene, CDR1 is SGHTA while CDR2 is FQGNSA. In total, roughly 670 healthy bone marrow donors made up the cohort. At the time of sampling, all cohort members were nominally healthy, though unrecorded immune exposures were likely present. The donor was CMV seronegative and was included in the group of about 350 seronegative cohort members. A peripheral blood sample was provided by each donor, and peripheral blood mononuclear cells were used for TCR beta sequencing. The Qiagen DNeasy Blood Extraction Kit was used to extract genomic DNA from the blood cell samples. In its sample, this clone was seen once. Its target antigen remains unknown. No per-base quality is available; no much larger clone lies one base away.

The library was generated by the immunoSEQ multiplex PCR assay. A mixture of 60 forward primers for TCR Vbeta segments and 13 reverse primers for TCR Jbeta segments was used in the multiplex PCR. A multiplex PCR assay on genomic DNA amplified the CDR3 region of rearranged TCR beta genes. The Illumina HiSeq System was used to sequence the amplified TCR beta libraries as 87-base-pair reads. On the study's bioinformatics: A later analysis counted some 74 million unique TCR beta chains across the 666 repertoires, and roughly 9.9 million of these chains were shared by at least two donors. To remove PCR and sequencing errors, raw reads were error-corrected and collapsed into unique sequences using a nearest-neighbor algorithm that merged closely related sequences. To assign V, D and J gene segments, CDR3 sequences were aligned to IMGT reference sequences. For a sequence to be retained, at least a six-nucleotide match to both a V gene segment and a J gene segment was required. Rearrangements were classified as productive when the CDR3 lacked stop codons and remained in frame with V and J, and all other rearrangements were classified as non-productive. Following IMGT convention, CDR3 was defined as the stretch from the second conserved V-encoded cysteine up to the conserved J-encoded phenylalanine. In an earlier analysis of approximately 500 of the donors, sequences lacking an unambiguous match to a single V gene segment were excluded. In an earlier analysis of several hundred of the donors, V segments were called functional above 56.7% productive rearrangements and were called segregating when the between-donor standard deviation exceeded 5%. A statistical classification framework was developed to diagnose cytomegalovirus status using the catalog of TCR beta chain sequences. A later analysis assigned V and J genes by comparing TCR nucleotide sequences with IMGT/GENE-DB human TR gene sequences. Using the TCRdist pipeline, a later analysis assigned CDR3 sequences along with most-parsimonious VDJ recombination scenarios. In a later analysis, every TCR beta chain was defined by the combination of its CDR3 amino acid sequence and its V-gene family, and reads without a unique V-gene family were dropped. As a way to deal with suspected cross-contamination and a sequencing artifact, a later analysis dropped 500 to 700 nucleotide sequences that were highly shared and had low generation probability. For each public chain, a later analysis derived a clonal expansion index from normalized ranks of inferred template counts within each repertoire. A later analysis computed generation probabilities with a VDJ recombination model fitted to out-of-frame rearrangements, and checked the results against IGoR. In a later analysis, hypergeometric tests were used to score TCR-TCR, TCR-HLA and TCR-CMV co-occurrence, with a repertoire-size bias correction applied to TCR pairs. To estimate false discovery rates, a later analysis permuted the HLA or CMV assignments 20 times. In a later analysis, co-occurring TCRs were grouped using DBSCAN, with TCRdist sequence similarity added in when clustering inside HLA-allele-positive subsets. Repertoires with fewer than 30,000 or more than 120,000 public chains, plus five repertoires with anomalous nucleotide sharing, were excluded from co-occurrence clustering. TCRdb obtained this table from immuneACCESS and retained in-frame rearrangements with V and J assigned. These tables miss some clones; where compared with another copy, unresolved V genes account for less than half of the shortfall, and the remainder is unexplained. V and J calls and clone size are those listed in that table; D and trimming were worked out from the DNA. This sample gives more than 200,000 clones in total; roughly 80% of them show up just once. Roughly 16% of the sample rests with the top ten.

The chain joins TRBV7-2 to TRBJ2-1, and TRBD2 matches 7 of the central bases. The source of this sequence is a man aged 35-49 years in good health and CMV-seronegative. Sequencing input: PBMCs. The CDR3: CASSRGLVSDEQFF. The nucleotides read TGTGCCAGCAGCCGCGGACTAGTAAGCGATGAGCAGTTCTTC.